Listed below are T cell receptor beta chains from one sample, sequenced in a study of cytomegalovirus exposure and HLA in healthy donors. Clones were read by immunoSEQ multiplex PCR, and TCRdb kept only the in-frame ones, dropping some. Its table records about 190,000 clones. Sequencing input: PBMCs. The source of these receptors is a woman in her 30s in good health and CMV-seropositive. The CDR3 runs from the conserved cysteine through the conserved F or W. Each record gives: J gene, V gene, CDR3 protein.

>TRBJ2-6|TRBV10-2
CASSALGGQGALAGANVLTF
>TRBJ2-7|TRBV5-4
CASSLGTGVSYEQYF
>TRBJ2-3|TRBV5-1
CASSSGGLTDTQYF
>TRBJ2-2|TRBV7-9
CASRNRGGELFF
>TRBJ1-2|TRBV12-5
CASARGGRAWYGYTF
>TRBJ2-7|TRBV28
CASSSPTGSYEQYF
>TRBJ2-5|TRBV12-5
CASGPGLQETQYF
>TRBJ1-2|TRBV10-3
CAIGRDRALYGYTF
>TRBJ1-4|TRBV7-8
CASSPRLDSNEKLFF
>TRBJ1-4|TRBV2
CASNPRGQQNEKLFF
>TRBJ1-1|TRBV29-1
CSVRQGGTEAFF
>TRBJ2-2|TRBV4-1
CASEATGTGELFF
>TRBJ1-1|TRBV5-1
CASSLTGRDTEAFF
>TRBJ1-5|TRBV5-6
CASSLWGGPQHF
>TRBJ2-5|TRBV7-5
CVRSEGGQETQYF
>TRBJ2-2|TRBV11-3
CASSPWTGGDTGELFF
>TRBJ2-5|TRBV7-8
CASSLPLAGAPQETQYF
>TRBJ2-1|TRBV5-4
CASSLFIDRGSNEQFF
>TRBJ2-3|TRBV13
CASSLEGQGKMDTQYF
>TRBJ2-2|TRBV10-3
CAIKGGQGETGELFF
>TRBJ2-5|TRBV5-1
CASSSMTGALGETQYF
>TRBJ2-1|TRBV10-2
CASGLAEDNEQFF
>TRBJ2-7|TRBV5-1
CASKPGTGWLEQYF
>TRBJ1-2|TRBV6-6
CASSPAGATNYGYTF
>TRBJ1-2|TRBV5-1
CASSPGLKYGYTF
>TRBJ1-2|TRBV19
CASRRQEVYGYTF